Below are 28 T cell receptor beta chains sequenced from a single sample in a study of T cells in women clearing cervical HPV infection. Only in-frame clones appear in the TCRdb table, and some are missing; sequencing was by immunoSEQ multiplex PCR. In total, the table holds roughly 36,000 clones. The source material was blood buffy coat. The receptors were sampled from a woman aged 18-70 years with a cervical HPV16 infection that either progressed to CIN3+ or cleared (not recorded which).

The CDR3 bases that were read are TGTGCCAGCAGTTTATACAAAATCAGTGCAACAGATACG. Encoded protein: CASSLYKISATDT. The whole CDR3 reads CASSLYKISATDTQYF. This chain uses TRBV28 with TRBJ2-3, with D unclear. The read terminates 3 residues before the CDR3 end, so the remaining end is supplied by the germline J gene. The V gene's germline CDR1 is MDHEN and CDR2 SYDVKM. There are 16 residues in the CDR3. V lost 1 base and J 3 bases, leaving 14 bases between the germline ends.

Points on this clone: Read sequence stops 3 residues before the CDR3 end, and the germline J gene provides the missing end. The rearrangement links TRBV29-1 to TRBJ1-1, with 10 bases aligning to TRBD1. The CDR3 spans 13 residues. From germline, CDR1 is SQVTM and CDR2 ANQGSEA. V was pared by 4 bases and J by 1 base, with 0 bases of the junction left unmatched. Incomplete CDR3 DNA: TGCAGCGTTGGACAGGGGGCGAACACTGAA. Residues: CSVGQGANTE. The full CDR3 reads CSVGQGANTEAFF. Full variable domain (remainder filled in from reference TRBV29-1 and TRBJ1-1): SAVISQKPSRDICQRGTSLTIQCQVDSQVTMMFWYRQQPGQSLTLIATANQGSEATYESGFVIDKFPISRPNLTFSTLTVSNMSPEDSSIYLCSVGQGANTEAFFGQGTRLTVV.

Notes on this clone: The read comes to an end 3 residues before the CDR3 does, leaving the germline J gene to fill in the end. V usage is TRBV5-1 and J usage is TRBJ1-1, with 9 bases aligning to TRBD1. Trimming took 3 bases from V and 4 from J; bases not matched to a gene: 13. Germline CDR1 and CDR2: SGHRS and YFSETQ. The CDR3 runs 17 residues. The CDR3 DNA, read in part, is TGCGCCAGCAGCTCGGGACAGGGCTGGAGGCGTGGCACTGAA. Encoded protein: CASSSGQGWRRGTE. The entire CDR3 reads CASSSGQGWRRGTEAFF.

A remark on this clone: The CDR3 goes on 3 residues after the read ends, and that part is filled in from the germline J gene. V gene TRBV5-1 combines with J gene TRBJ2-3; D gene uncertain. With 4 bases removed from V and 2 bases from J, the gap between germline ends came to 11 bases. This CDR3 is built from 14 residues. Looked up from germline, CDR1 is SGHRS and CDR2 is YFSETQ. This chain's CDR3 is CASSGSSSTDTQYF. CDR3 bases read: TGCGCCAGCAGCGGTAGCAGTTCCACAGATACG.

For this clone: The CDR3 extends 3 residues past the end of the read, so its final part is completed from the germline J gene. Other DNA sequences in the same sample also yield this CDR3. The chain employs TRBV5-5 and TRBJ2-7; TRBD1 is a possible D gene (6 bases). The V end was cut by 4 bases, the J end by 2 bases, with 13 bases between. In germline, CDR1 is SGHKS, CDR2 YYEKEE (reference sequence). The CDR3 has 14 amino acids. CDR3 loop: CASSPGTLTYEQYF. The part of the CDR3 DNA that was read is TGTGCCAGCAGCCCCGGGACATTGACCTACGAG.

As to this clone: The read terminates 3 residues before the CDR3 end, so the remaining end is supplied by the germline J gene. The chain recombines TRBV27 with TRBJ2-3; D possibly corresponds to TRBD2 (6 bases). This CDR3 is built from 13 residues. Germline CDR1 is MNHEY and CDR2 is SMNVEV (reference sequence). V lost 8 bases and J lost 5, with 14 bases in between. CDR3 amino acids: CASRGLHGDTQYF. CDR3 DNA (partial): TGTGCCAGCCGAGGACTACACGGAGATACG.

As concerns this clone: The read stops 3 residues short of the end of the CDR3; the missing end is completed from the germline J gene. The J gene is TRBJ2-2, the V gene TRBV18; D is perhaps TRBD1 (5 bases). Trimming took 3 bases from V and 2 from J, leaving 10 bases between them. The CDR3 spans 15 residues. CDR1 is KGHSH, CDR2 LQKENI, per germline. CDR3 loop: CASSPPRGNTGELFF. The sequenced part of the CDR3 DNA is TGTGCCAGCTCACCGCCAAGGGGTAACACCGGGGAG.

Comment on this clone: The read finishes 3 residues shy of the CDR3 end, and the germline J gene is used to complete it. The chain has TRBV11-2 and TRBJ2-7; 8 bases align to TRBD1. Germline CDR1 reads SGHAT; CDR2 reads FQNNGV. Trimming removed 1 base from V and 0 bases from J; junction bases left unmatched: 2. This CDR3 region has 15 residues. CDR3 amino acids: CASSLGTGISYEQYF. CDR3 DNA, as far as it was read: TGTGCCAGCAGCTTAGGGACAGGGATCTCCTACGAG.

With regard to this clone: The read terminates 3 residues before the CDR3 end, so the remaining end is supplied by the germline J gene. This rearrangement joins TRBV19 to TRBJ2-5, with TRBD1 as a possible D gene (6 bases). The CDR3 is 14 amino acids. Per germline, CDR1 LNHDA and CDR2 SQIVND (reference sequence). V was clipped by 5 bases and J by 5 bases, with 15 bases between them. CDR3 bases read: TGTGCCAGTAGTGCTCAGGGGTTACGGGAGACC. Protein: CASSAQGLRET. The entire CDR3 is CASSAQGLRETQYF.

With respect to this clone: The CDR3 end falls 3 residues outside the read, so it is completed with the germline J gene. The V and J genes are TRBV4-1 and TRBJ2-1; D unresolved. The V gene's germline CDR1 is MGHRA and CDR2 YSYEKL. Between the trimmed V and J ends, which lost 1 base and 7 bases, there was a span of 20 bases. The CDR3 is 17 residues long. CDR3 DNA (partial): TGCGCCAGCAGCCAAGTCAACCTAGTCTCCTATGAAAATGAG. It codes for CASSQVNLVSYENE. The full CDR3 is CASSQVNLVSYENEQFF.

Concerning this clone itself: Sequencing ends 3 residues short of the CDR3 end; the germline J gene provides the rest. The chain joins TRBV7-9 to TRBJ1-2; D unclear. Germline V gene lookup returns CDR1 SEHNR and CDR2 FQNEAQ (reference sequence). There are 14 residues in the CDR3. CDR3 sequence reads: CASSQISEMNDYTF. CDR3 DNA, as far as it was read: TGTGCCAGCAGCCAGATCTCTGAGATGAATGAC.

Regarding this clone: The sequence runs out 3 residues before the end of the CDR3; the remainder is reconstructed from the germline J gene. V gene TRBV2 combines with J gene TRBJ2-7, with D maybe TRBD1 (5 bases). CDR3 size: 16 residues. The V and J ends lost 3 bases and 0 bases respectively, with 15 bases between them. Germline assignment: CDR1 SNHLY and CDR2 FYNNEI. Here the CDR3 reads CASSEQGAKISYEQYF. The CDR3 DNA, read in part, is TGTGCCAGCAGTGAGCAAGGGGCTAAAATCTCCTACGAG.

Remarks on this clone: Read data end 3 residues before the CDR3 end; the end is taken from the germline J gene. V gene TRBV27 combines with J gene TRBJ2-7; 9 bases fit TRBD1. Trimming removed 6 bases from V and 4 bases from J; junction bases left unmatched: 16. This CDR3 contains 17 residues. CDR1 is MNHEY and CDR2 is SMNVEV in the germline V gene (reference sequence). CDR3 region: CASSLLGTGTGSYEQYF. The CDR3 bases that were read are TGTGCCAGCAGCCTCTTGGGTACCGGGACAGGGTCTTACGAG.

On this clone: The read terminates 3 residues ahead of where the CDR3 ends, so the germline J gene completes it. The V and J genes are TRBV18 and TRBJ1-1; 7 bases map to TRBD1. The length of the CDR3 is 17 residues. Germline-derived CDR1 and CDR2 are KGHSH and LQKENI. CDR3 residues: CASSPMDSIAGTDTAFF. CDR3 DNA (partial): TGTGCCAGCTCACCTATGGACAGCATCGCGGGGACAGATACG.

Regarding this clone: The read stops 3 residues short of the end of the CDR3; the missing end is completed from the germline J gene. The V and J genes are TRBV27 and TRBJ2-4; a weak D match, TRBD2 (6 bases). The CDR3 runs 13 residues. V was pared by 6 bases and J by 5 bases, with 11 bases between. CDR1 is MNHEY, CDR2 SMNVEV, per germline (reference sequence). The CDR3 is CASRGTAQNIQYF. Partial CDR3 DNA: TGTGCCAGCAGGGGGACTGCCCAAAACATT.

As regards this clone: The sequenced fragment ends 3 residues before the CDR3 boundary, so the rest is inferred from the germline J gene. Other DNA sequences from this sample encode an identical CDR3 as well. V usage is TRBV11-2 and J usage is TRBJ2-1; 9 bases map to TRBD2. The V and J ends lost 3 bases and 0 bases, in that order; junction bases with no gene match: 0. CDR3 length equals 15 residues. Per germline, CDR1 SGHAT and CDR2 FQNNGV. The DNA read from the CDR3 is TGTGCCAGCAGCTTGACTAGCGGCTCCTACAATGAG. Its protein product is CASSLTSGSYNE. The entire CDR3 sequence reads CASSLTSGSYNEQFF.

Note on this clone: The observed sequence ends 3 residues before the CDR3 terminus, with the missing tail filled in from the germline J gene. The genes are TRBV5-4 and TRBJ2-1; 7 nucleotides match TRBD2. Trimming removed 6 bases from V and 5 bases from J; junction bases left unmatched: 5. The CDR3 is 13 amino acids. The germline V gene encodes CDR1 SGHNT and CDR2 YYREEE (reference sequence). CDR3 DNA (partial): TGTGCCAGCAAACCCGGGACTAACAATGAG. Its translation is CASKPGTNNE. In full, the CDR3 is CASKPGTNNEQFF.

As regards this clone: The read ends 3 residues before the CDR3 terminus; that terminus is restored from the germline J gene. V usage is TRBV7-9 and J usage is TRBJ2-7, with a weak D call TRBD1 (5 bases). The CDR3 has 14 residues. Looked up from germline, CDR1 is SEHNR and CDR2 is FQNEAQ (reference sequence). V was shortened by 1 base and J by 5 bases, with 12 bases between the two germline ends. The sequenced CDR3 bases are TGTGCCAGCAGCTTAGACGGACAAGGCAACGAG. Amino acids: CASSLDGQGNE. The CDR3 in full is CASSLDGQGNEQYF.

Note on this clone: The read terminates 3 residues before the CDR3 end, so the remaining end is supplied by the germline J gene. The V call is TRBV27, the J call TRBJ2-7; maybe TRBD2 (5 bases). This CDR3 comprises 14 residues. Germline V gene lookup returns CDR1 MNHEY and CDR2 SMNVEV (reference sequence). V lost 6 bases and J lost 3, with 15 bases in between. CDR3 DNA, as far as it was read: TGTGCCAGCAGCTTTGGACTGGAAGACTACGAG. Translation: CASSFGLEDYE. The full CDR3 reads CASSFGLEDYEQYF.

Concerning this clone itself: The sequence runs out 3 residues before the end of the CDR3; the remainder is reconstructed from the germline J gene. The genes are TRBV7-6 and TRBJ2-7, with 9 nucleotides matching TRBD1. The CDR3 loop spans 15 amino acids. Trimming at V came to 5 bases and at J to 1 base, leaving 6 bases not matched to a gene. CDR1 is SGHVS and CDR2 is FNYEAQ in the germline V gene. CDR3 bases read: TGTGCCAGCAGCGCCGGGACAGGGAGGTCCTACGAG. It specifies CASSAGTGRSYE. The whole CDR3 reads CASSAGTGRSYEQYF.

Comments on this clone: The read terminates 3 residues ahead of where the CDR3 ends, so the germline J gene completes it. This sequence joins TRBV20-1 and TRBJ2-3; possibly TRBD1 for D (5 bases). The CDR3 runs 12 residues. Germline loops: CDR1 DFQATT, CDR2 SNEGSKA (reference sequence). V gave up 3 bases and J gave up 5 bases, with 9 bases separating them. The CDR3 loop reads CSASKGLDTQYF. The CDR3 DNA, read in part, is TGCAGTGCTAGTAAGGGGTTAGATACG.

Regarding this clone: With the read ending 3 residues before the CDR3 end, the germline J gene is used to fill in that end. The chain is built from TRBV7-9 and TRBJ2-3, with 8 bases identical to TRBD1. The germline V gene encodes CDR1 SEHNR and CDR2 FQNEAQ (reference sequence). CDR3 size: 13 residues. V was clipped by 3 bases and J by 8 bases; unmatched bases: 4. The sequenced CDR3 bases are TGTGCCAGCAGCTTCGCACAGGGGGGTACG. It specifies CASSFAQGGT. The entire CDR3 reads CASSFAQGGTQYF. Full variable domain (remainder filled in from reference TRBV7-9 and TRBJ2-3): DTGVSQNPRHKITKRGQNVTFRCDPISEHNRLYWYRQTLGQGPEFLTYFQNEAQLEKSRLLSDRFSAERPKGSFSTLEIQRTEQGDSAMYLCASSFAQGGTQYFGPGTRLTVL.

Of note for this clone: The read comes to an end 3 residues before the CDR3 does, leaving the germline J gene to fill in the end. The gene calls are TRBV10-3 and TRBJ1-1; D gene uncertain. This CDR3 comprises 14 residues. Germline loops: CDR1 ENHRY, CDR2 SYGVKD. V lost 2 bases and J 1 base, leaving 8 bases between the germline ends. The CDR3 loop is CAISEARGNTEAFF. The sequenced CDR3 bases are TGTGCCATCAGTGAGGCGCGGGGGAACACTGAA.

Comment on this clone: The read terminates 3 residues ahead of where the CDR3 ends, so the germline J gene completes it. This rearrangement joins TRBV7-9 to TRBJ2-7; TRBD1 agrees at 7 bases. V lost 10 bases to trimming and J lost 3 bases; unmatched junction nucleotides: 6. Germline values: CDR1 SEHNR, CDR2 FQNEAQ (reference sequence). The CDR3 is made up of 12 amino acids. Incomplete CDR3 DNA: TGTGCCATGGGGACAGACCACTACGAG. Encoded protein: CAMGTDHYE. The complete CDR3 protein is CAMGTDHYEQYF.

To note about this clone: The read halts 3 residues ahead of the CDR3 end, with the missing end drawn from the germline J gene. The gene calls are TRBV5-1 and TRBJ1-1, with 7 bases that match TRBD1. Trimming at V came to 1 base and at J to 4 bases, leaving 7 bases not matched to a gene. The CDR3 sequence is 15 residues long. Germline loops: CDR1 SGHRS, CDR2 YFSETQ. CDR3 residues: CASSLMGGGSTEAFF. The sequenced CDR3 bases are TGCGCCAGCAGCTTGATGGGAGGGGGCAGCACTGAA. Drawing the rest from reference TRBV5-1 and TRBJ1-1, the complete variable domain is KAGVTQTPRYLIKTRGQQVTLSCSPISGHRSVSWYQQTPGQGLQFLFEYFSETQRNKGNFPGRFSGRQFSNSRSEMNVSTLELGDSALYLCASSLMGGGSTEAFFGQGTRLTVV.

Details on this clone: The read finishes 3 residues shy of the CDR3 end, and the germline J gene is used to complete it. The chain carries TRBV5-1 and TRBJ1-1, with D possibly TRBD1 on 5 matching bases. Looked up from germline, CDR1 is SGHRS and CDR2 is YFSETQ. This CDR3 contains 12 residues. V lost 2 bases, J lost 7 bases, and 9 bases lay in between. The CDR3 region is CASSLSTGEAFF. CDR3 DNA, as far as it was read: TGCGCCAGCAGCTTAAGTACAGGTGAA.

As regards this clone: Read sequence stops 3 residues before the CDR3 end, and the germline J gene provides the missing end. The chain uses TRBV10-3 and TRBJ2-3, with 10 nucleotides matching TRBD2. The CDR3 is 15 amino acids. Germline trimming cut 4 bases from V and 7 bases from J; bases unmatched to any gene: 8. Germline V gives CDR1 ENHRY, CDR2 SYGVKD. Incomplete CDR3 DNA: TGTGCCATCAGTGCCCTAGCGGGAGAGGGGAATACG. Its protein product is CAISALAGEGNT. The whole CDR3 protein is CAISALAGEGNTQYF.

Concerning this clone itself: The CDR3 end falls 3 residues outside the read, so it is completed with the germline J gene. This chain connects TRBV6-1 to TRBJ1-1, with D perhaps matching TRBD1 (6 bases). Trimming pared 0 bases from V and 7 bases from J, leaving 15 bases between. CDR3 size: 15 residues. Germline-derived CDR1 and CDR2 are MNHNS and SASEGT. CDR3 region: CASSEAGRPQGEAFF. The DNA read from the CDR3 is TGTGCCAGCAGTGAAGCGGGCCGGCCACAGGGTGAA.